The T cell receptor beta chain under discussion was sequenced for a study of T cells expressing NK-cell markers (dated by TCRdb to the early 2020s). For the study in its entirety: About 8 donors provided sorted CD3+CD56+NKG2C+, CD3+CD56+NKG2C- and CD3+CD56-NKG2C+ T-cell subsets, whose TCR beta-chain repertoires were profiled. Randomly selected healthy volunteers, three men and five women, were used as the eight sequenced donors. Sequencing of the libraries produced 2 x 150 bp reads on Illumina HiSeq 2000/2500, MiSeq or NextSeq. Among the eight sequenced donors, only one was HCMV-seronegative, while the other seven were HCMV-seropositive. General conclusions and limits of the study: Whether the expanded NKG2C-expressing T cell clones were specific for HCMV antigens remained unclear. For roughly six donors, the dominant CD3+CD56+NKG2C+ clonotypes were among the top 10 CD8+ clonotypes and accounted for roughly 1.0-8% of CD8+ T cells. Those dominant clonotypes were again the most abundant among CD3+CD56-NKG2C+ cells in a few donors, at roughly 25-65%.

HCMV-specific IgG was detected in serum with a commercial ELISA kit to determine HCMV serostatus. Ficoll density gradient centrifugation was used to isolate peripheral blood mononuclear cells from blood. The CDR3 numbers 14 residues from cysteine through phenylalanine. Only the protein sequence is given. Sequences SGHDN (CDR1) and FVKESK (CDR2) are obtained from the germline V gene. Sequenced using an Illumina HiSeq 2000. The TCR beta cDNA libraries were made using 5'RACE template switching, a step that added both a universal primer site and unique molecular identifiers. cDNA synthesis was primed from the TCR beta constant segment, followed by two successive PCR amplification steps. The study's own analysis went as follows. Reads were demultiplexed and grouped by UMI with MIGEC, and clonotypes were assembled and quantified with MiTCR. To exclude erroneous sequences, only TCR cDNA sequences supported by at least two reads were retained. The tcR package was used for downstream repertoire analysis, and clonotypes were matched across fractions by CDR3 nucleotide sequence plus V segment. VDJmatch was used to annotate antigen specificity against VDJdb, with one amino acid substitution in CDR3 allowed. One entry per CDR3 protein sequence results from the TCRdb reprocessing of the reads, with DNA left out. It is TCRdb's table, rather than the study itself, that gives the V and J calls and clone size. The table for this sample lists about 450,000 distinct CDR3 sequences. Roughly 7.2% of the sample comes from the top ten.

With regard to this clonotype: What this receptor recognizes is not known.

What was sequenced was blood T cells: a sorted CD56 or NKG2C T cell subset, CD4+ or CD8+ T cells, or bulk PBMC T cells (not recorded which). In this chain, TRBV14 is recombined with TRBJ2-4; TCRdb outputs TRBD1, but without DNA this stays unchecked. This receptor was taken from a woman between 18 and 75 years old in good health. CDR3 reads: CASSLRGHTNIQYF.